Below, 24 T cell receptor beta chains from the same sample are listed, as sequenced in a study of Graves' ophthalmopathy and Graves' hyperthyroidism. Amplifying from RNA transcripts, the study obtained TCR beta CDR3 regions. Investigators did first-round RT-PCR with HTBI primers, then second-round multiplex PCR. One entry per CDR3 protein, called by TCRdb with MiXCR from the multiplex PCR reads. The table includes some 520,000 distinct CDR3 sequences, around 14% detected once. The sample comprised blood. The receptors originated from a woman in her twenties or thirties with Graves' ophthalmopathy.

The gene calls are TRBV5-1 and TRBJ2-7; no firm D call. Germline V gene data show CDR1 as SGHRS and CDR2 as YFSETQ. The V and J ends lost 0 bases and 4 bases respectively, with 17 bases between them. The CDR3 extends over 16 amino acids. The CDR3 DNA reads TGCGCCAGCAGCTTGGGCCCGCTAGACCCGTATTACGAGCAGTACTTC. As protein: CASSLGPLDPYYEQYF.

The chain is built from TRBV20-1 and TRBJ1-6, with no clear D. V lost 1 base to trimming and J lost 3 bases, with 10 bases between them. Germline V gene data show CDR1 as DFQATT and CDR2 as SNEGSKA (reference sequence). The CDR3 contains 15 residues. The CDR3 loop is CSARGATDYNSPLHF. CDR3 in DNA: TGCAGTGCTAGAGGCGCCACGGACTATAATTCACCCCTCCACTTT.

At least ten counts were recorded for this clonotype. The rearrangement links TRBV7-9 to TRBJ2-7; D is perhaps TRBD1 (6 bases). CDR3 length: 12 amino acids. Deletions cut 6 bases from V and 6 bases from J, with 12 bases between. Germline assignment: CDR1 SEHNR and CDR2 FQNEAQ (reference sequence). CDR3 region: CASRTDSLEQYF. The CDR3 region has the DNA TGTGCCAGCAGGACGGACAGCCTCGAGCAGTACTTC.

This clonotype came up many times. The chain joins TRBV6-2 or TRBV6-3 to TRBJ2-7, with a tentative D call TRBD1 (6 bases). The CDR3 spans 14 residues. V was shortened by 2 bases and J by 7 bases, with 15 bases between the two germline ends. The germline V gene has CDR1 MNHEY and CDR2 SVGEGT. CDR3 protein: CASSYGGSILEQYF. The CDR3 DNA reads TGTGCCAGCAGTTACGGGGGCTCTATATTGGAGCAGTACTTC.

This clonotype has at least ten counts. V is TRBV5-1 and J is TRBJ2-7; TRBD2 agrees at 14 bases. V lost 0 bases to trimming and J lost 2 bases; unmatched junction nucleotides: 10. This CDR3 spans 19 amino acids. CDR1 SGHRS and CDR2 YFSETQ come from the germline V gene. CDR3: CASSLGGGTSGGQTYEQYF. CDR3 DNA: TGCGCCAGCAGCTTGGGAGGAGGGACTAGCGGGGGCCAAACCTACGAGCAGTACTTC.

V is TRBV3-1 and J is TRBJ2-5; no firm D call. The CDR3 runs to 13 residues. Germline CDR1 is LGHDT and CDR2 is YNNKEL (reference sequence). Trimming shortened V by 0 bases and J by 5 bases, and 7 bases separated the two germline ends. The chain's CDR3 is CASSQESWETQYF. The CDR3, as DNA: TGTGCCAGCAGCCAAGAGTCGTGGGAGACCCAGTACTTC.

This clonotype was counted ten times or more. The rearrangement links TRBV28 to TRBJ1-5; D is perhaps TRBD1 (5 bases). The V and J ends lost 7 bases and 3 bases respectively, with 10 bases between them. This CDR3 has 13 residues. CDR1 and CDR2 (germline): MDHEN, SYDVKM. The CDR3 loop is CASTWGFNQPQHF. The CDR3 nucleotides are TGTGCCAGCACCTGGGGGTTCAATCAGCCCCAGCATTTT.

The sample holds many counts of this clonotype. The CDR3 loop reads CASSGQEPYEQYF. The DNA of the CDR3 is TGTGCCAGCAGTGGACAGGAGCCCTACGAGCAGTACTTC. The V call is TRBV6-1, the J call TRBJ2-7; D possibly corresponds to TRBD1 (6 bases). CDR1 is MNHNS, CDR2 SASEGT, per germline. V dropped 4 bases and J dropped 2 bases, with 9 bases sitting between them. CDR3 length equals 13 residues.

This clonotype has at least ten counts. This chain connects TRBV27 to TRBJ2-7, with D hard to call. Germline loops: CDR1 MNHEY, CDR2 SMNVEV (reference sequence). Trimming shortened V by 3 bases and J by 2 bases, and 14 bases separated the two germline ends. There are 15 residues in the CDR3. The DNA for the CDR3 is TGTGCCAGCAGTTTCCTAGGGTCTAGACCCTACGAGCAGTACTTC. Translating it yields CASSFLGSRPYEQYF.

This clonotype was seen many times. This chain uses TRBV13 with TRBJ1-1; perhaps TRBD1 as D (6 bases). The length of the CDR3 is 13 residues. V was clipped by 7 bases and J by 12 bases, with 21 bases between them. Germline CDR1 reads PRHDT; CDR2 reads FYEKMQ (reference sequence). Written as DNA, the CDR3 is TGTGCCAGCACTCCTCAGGGGACCCAAATTACTTTCTTT. The encoded protein is CASTPQGTQITFF.

This chain uses TRBV28 with TRBJ1-2; 7 nucleotides line up with TRBD1. This CDR3 is built from 14 residues. Trimming took 2 bases from V and 6 from J; bases not matched to a gene: 6. Germline values: CDR1 MDHEN, CDR2 SYDVKM. CDR3 nucleotide sequence: TGTGCCAGCAGTTTAAGGGACAGTCTTAATGGCTACACCTTC. Translated: CASSLRDSLNGYTF.

This clonotype came up many times. This chain uses TRBV28 with TRBJ2-7; D call uncertain. Deletions cut 7 bases from V and 3 bases from J, with 16 bases between. Germline loops: CDR1 MDHEN, CDR2 SYDVKM. The CDR3 is 14 residues long. The CDR3 region is CASTPPSSVYEQYF. The CDR3 bases are TGTGCCAGCACCCCGCCCAGCTCGGTCTACGAGCAGTACTTC.

This clonotype came up many times. The CDR3 nucleotides are TGCGCCAGCAGCTTGATTATTGGGGGGGCCGAAATGAACACTGAAGCTTTCTTT. This gives the protein CASSLIIGGAEMNTEAFF. The chain couples TRBV5-1 to TRBJ1-1, with D perhaps matching TRBD1 (6 bases). The CDR3 totals 18 residues. CDR1 is SGHRS, CDR2 YFSETQ, per germline. V was shortened by 1 base and J by 0 bases, with 19 bases between the two germline ends.

This clonotype was seen at least ten times. The J gene is TRBJ2-5, the V gene TRBV11-2, with D uncertain. The germline CDR1 and CDR2 sequences are SGHAT and FQNNGV. With 3 bases removed from V and 1 base from J, the gap between germline ends came to 9 bases. The CDR3 covers 14 residues. The CDR3 DNA sequence: TGTGCCAGCAGCTTTGTTATCGGCCAAGAGACCCAGTACTTC. It codes for CASSFVIGQETQYF. Drawing the rest from reference TRBV11-2 and TRBJ2-5, the complete variable domain is EAGVAQSPRYKIIEKRQSVAFWCNPISGHATLYWYQQILGQGPKLLIQFQNNGVVDDSQLPKDRFSAERLKGVDSTLKIQPAKLEDSAVYLCASSFVIGQETQYFGPGTRLLVL.

This clonotype was counted ten times or more. The chain's CDR3 is CASSEWGRPEAFF. DNA for the CDR3: TGTGCCAGCAGTGAATGGGGGCGACCTGAAGCTTTCTTT. V is TRBV6-1 and J is TRBJ1-1; D is possibly TRBD1 (6 bases). Germline lookup yields CDR1 MNHNS and CDR2 SASEGT. V was shortened by 2 bases and J by 6 bases, with 10 bases between the two germline ends. The CDR3 is made up of 13 amino acids.

In its sample, this clonotype was seen a few times. It may be a read error: a sequence one base away is much more abundant. J is TRBJ1-5 and V is TRBV5-5; the match to TRBD1 covers 7 bases. The CDR3 loop spans 14 amino acids. The germline V gene encodes CDR1 SGHKS and CDR2 YYEKEE (reference sequence). The CDR3 spells CAISVQGDNQPQHF. Written as DNA, the CDR3 is TGTGCCATCAGCGTTCAGGGGGACAATCAGCCCCAGCATTTT.

This clonotype was recorded many times. This sequence joins TRBV29-1 and TRBJ1-5; a possible D gene is TRBD1 (5 bases). The CDR3 consists of 12 residues. The germline V and J ends were trimmed by 7 bases and 9 bases, with 16 bases remaining between them. Germline CDR1 SQVTM, CDR2 ANQGSEA. The CDR3 coding sequence is TGCAGCGGCGGGGCAGATGGGGCGCCCCAGCATTTT. This codes for CSGGADGAPQHF.

The chain is built from TRBV4-1 and TRBJ2-2; TRBD2 matches 9 bases. CDR1 is MGHRA, CDR2 YSYEKL, per germline. J lost 4 bases, V lost 2 bases, and 17 bases had no gene match. CDR3 length: 20 residues. The CDR3 sequence: CASSQPYRPLAGEFTGELFF. The CDR3 DNA sequence: TGCGCCAGCAGCCAACCATACCGACCTTTAGCGGGAGAGTTCACCGGGGAGCTGTTTTTT.

This clonotype was observed at least ten times. The chain employs TRBV20-1 and TRBJ1-1; unclear D gene. Germline V gives CDR1 DFQATT, CDR2 SNEGSKA (reference sequence). The CDR3 covers 15 residues. Trimming cost V 3 bases and J 0 bases, with 14 bases left between them. The DNA for the CDR3 is TGCAGTGCTAGGATTATATTAGAGCTGAACACTGAAGCTTTCTTT. It translates to CSARIILELNTEAFF.

This clonotype was seen at least ten times. The rearrangement links TRBV7-3 to TRBJ2-2, with D uncertain. CDR3 size: 13 residues. Deletions cut 2 bases from V and 5 bases from J, with 6 bases between. Germline CDR1 SGHTA, CDR2 FQGTGA. The CDR3 is CASSLLSTGELFF. The CDR3 DNA reads TGTGCCAGCAGCTTATTGAGTACCGGGGAGCTGTTTTTT.

This clonotype was seen repeatedly, ten times or more. The CDR3 DNA reads TGTGCCAGCAGTCCGCGACAGGGCGGGGAGACCCAGTACTTC. Its protein is CASSPRQGGETQYF. The J gene is TRBJ2-5, the V gene TRBV12-3 or TRBV12-4, with 7 bases fitting TRBD1. There are 14 residues in the CDR3. Trimming took 5 bases from V and 5 from J; bases not matched to a gene: 8.

This clonotype came up many times. The chain combines TRBV28 with TRBJ2-7, with D possibly being TRBD1 (7 bases). CDR3 length: 15 residues. V lost 7 bases to trimming and J lost 1 base, with 17 bases between them. Germline CDR1 MDHEN, CDR2 SYDVKM. The CDR3 coding sequence is TGTGCCAGCAACCCTACAGGGGCGGGATCCTACGAGCAGTACTTC. It yields the protein CASNPTGAGSYEQYF.

This sequence joins TRBV30 and TRBJ1-1; 9 bases are a match to TRBD1. V dropped 4 bases and J dropped 5; count of bases not matched to a gene: 8. CDR1 and CDR2 (germline): GTSNPN, SVGIG (reference sequence). The CDR3 consists of 14 residues. The CDR3 DNA reads as TGTGCCTGGACTGTAGGACAGGGGTGGACTGAAGCTTTCTTT. As protein: CAWTVGQGWTEAFF. The full variable domain, its missing parts supplied by reference TRBV30 and TRBJ1-1, is SQTIHQWPATLVQPVGSPLSLECTVEGTSNPNLYWYRQAAGRGLQLLFYSVGIGQISSEVPQNLSASRPQDRQFILSSKKLLLSDSGFYLCAWTVGQGWTEAFFGQGTRLTVV.

In this sample, this clonotype turned up many times. The CDR3 DNA sequence: TGTGCCAGCAGTTTACCAGACACAGGGAGGGAGACCCAGTACTTC. Protein: CASSLPDTGRETQYF. The chain carries TRBV28 and TRBJ2-5; D assignment may be TRBD1 or TRBD2 (6 bases each). Trimming took 2 bases from V and 5 from J, leaving 15 bases between them. This CDR3 is 15 amino acids long. In germline, CDR1 is MDHEN, CDR2 SYDVKM.